One sample yielded the 32 T cell receptor beta chains listed below, sequenced in a study of blood T cell repertoires in COVID-19. Using immunoSEQ multiplex PCR, the repertoire was profiled, and TCRdb retains in-frame clones only, with some absent. The sample yields about 420,000 clones, roughly 89% seen once. Sequenced: peripheral blood. The receptors here all came from a man younger than 35 with COVID-19, enrolled during active disease.

V usage is TRBV21-1 and J usage is TRBJ1-3; the table gives TRBD1 as D, unverified against the DNA. TRBV21-1 is tagged as a pseudogene. The CDR3 loop spans 17 amino acids. For the CDR3, the DNA is TGTGCCAGCAGCAAAGGCCCGGGGACAGACTCTGGAAACACCATATATTTT. It codes for CASSKGPGTDSGNTIYF.

J is TRBJ2-2 and V is TRBV3-1 (or the pseudogene TRBV3-2); D is undetermined. Germline loops: CDR1 LGHDT, CDR2 YNNKEL (reference sequence). The CDR3 loop spans 13 amino acids. Trimming took 4 bases from V and 1 from J, leaving 4 bases between them. The CDR3 bases are TGTGCCAGCAGCCCCGTGAACACCGGGGAGCTGTTTTTT. Its translation: CASSPVNTGELFF.

The genes are TRBV18 and TRBJ2-7; perhaps TRBD1 as D (5 bases). The CDR3 spans 13 residues. Trimming cost V 5 bases and J 3 bases, with 11 bases left between them. CDR1 and CDR2 from the germline V gene are KGHSH and LQKENI. The CDR3 sequence is CASSATESYEQYF. For the CDR3, the DNA is TGTGCCAGCTCAGCGACAGAAAGCTACGAGCAGTACTTC.

The chain employs TRBV2 and TRBJ2-5; 12 bases line up with TRBD2. The germline V gene has CDR1 SNHLY and CDR2 FYNNEI. J gave up 2 bases and V 4 bases, and 11 bases lay outside the gene matches. CDR3 length equals 18 residues. DNA for the CDR3: TGTGCCAGCAGTGCGGTGGGGTTAGGACTAGCGGGACAAGAGACCCAGTACTTC. It is translated as CASSAVGLGLAGQETQYF.

The gene calls are TRBV3-1 (or the pseudogene TRBV3-2) and TRBJ2-5; TRBD2 matches 9 bases. The ends lost 0 bases at V and 2 bases at J; junction bases unmatched: 4. Germline V gene sequence: CDR1 LGHDT, CDR2 YNNKEL (reference sequence). This CDR3 region has 16 residues. This CDR3 is CASSQDSGRRQETQYF. CDR3 sequence (DNA): TGTGCCAGCAGCCAAGACAGCGGGAGGCGGCAAGAGACCCAGTACTTC.

The gene calls are TRBV7-3 and TRBJ2-5; 7 bases map to TRBD2. The V and J ends lost 2 bases and 5 bases, in that order; junction bases with no gene match: 5. Looked up from germline, CDR1 is SGHTA and CDR2 is FQGTGA. This CDR3 spans 14 amino acids. The CDR3 nucleotides are TGTGCCAGCAGCTTAGCCGGGAGGAGGGAGACCCAGTACTTC. Amino acid sequence: CASSLAGRRETQYF.

This chain joins TRBV19 and TRBJ2-1; 9 bases map to TRBD2. Germline V lookup: CDR1 LNHDA, CDR2 SQIVND (reference sequence). This CDR3 contains 15 residues. V lost 3 bases, J lost 7 bases, and 7 bases stayed unmatched. CDR3 bases: TGTGCCAGTAGTATTGTAGCGGGAGCCTGGAATGAGCAGTTCTTC. As protein: CASSIVAGAWNEQFF.

The rearrangement joins TRBV12-5 to TRBJ2-1; D might be TRBD2 (5 bases). This CDR3 has 20 residues. V was pared by 0 bases and J by 6 bases, with 27 bases between. In germline, CDR1 is LGHNT, CDR2 FRNRAP. CDR3 region: CASGLVPRWVALAQSNEQFF. CDR3 nucleotides: TGTGCTAGTGGTTTGGTTCCGCGTTGGGTAGCGCTCGCCCAGTCCAATGAGCAGTTCTTC.

V and J are TRBV12-5 and TRBJ2-5; 7 nucleotides match TRBD1. CDR1 LGHNT and CDR2 FRNRAP come from the germline V gene. The CDR3 spans 16 residues. V lost 5 bases to trimming and J lost 2 bases; unmatched junction nucleotides: 11. CDR3 nucleotide sequence: TGTGCTAGTGGTCCCACCGGGACAGTCAATCAAGAGACCCAGTACTTC. Translated: CASGPTGTVNQETQYF.

This rearrangement joins TRBV24-1 to TRBJ2-1, with a possible D match to TRBD1 (8 bases). Germline CDR1 reads KGHDR; CDR2 reads SFDVKD. V was clipped by 3 bases and J by 8 bases, with 28 bases between them. The CDR3 has 19 amino acids. The chain's CDR3 is CATSDPPGQAGGRFHEQFF. CDR3 DNA sequence: TGTGCCACCAGTGATCCCCCGGGACAGGCGGGCGGGAGATTCCATGAGCAGTTCTTC.

The chain combines TRBV29-1 with TRBJ2-1; D is ambiguous. Per germline, CDR1 SQVTM and CDR2 ANQGSEA. This CDR3 contains 13 residues. V dropped 8 bases and J dropped 1 base, with 12 bases sitting between them. CDR3 residues: CSRYRRSYNEQFF. The DNA for the CDR3 is TGCAGCCGATATAGGAGATCCTACAATGAGCAGTTCTTC.

The V and J genes are TRBV11-2 and TRBJ1-5; 9 bases are shared with TRBD1. The CDR3 covers 13 residues. Trimming took 5 bases from V and 6 from J; bases not matched to a gene: 2. Germline V gene lookup returns CDR1 SGHAT and CDR2 FQNNGV. CDR3 sequence: CASSRDRAQPQHF. CDR3 coding DNA: TGTGCCAGCAGCCGGGACAGGGCTCAGCCCCAGCATTTT.

The chain recombines TRBV18 with TRBJ2-7, with 13 nucleotides matching TRBD2. V lost 4 bases to trimming and J lost 4 bases; unmatched junction nucleotides: 4. Germline CDR1 is KGHSH and CDR2 is LQKENI. This CDR3 spans 15 amino acids. CDR3 sequence reads: CASSQGLAGMYEQYF. DNA of the CDR3: TGTGCCAGCTCACAGGGACTAGCGGGGATGTACGAGCAGTACTTC.

This clone was detected once. The rearrangement links TRBV12-5 to TRBJ2-7; TRBD1 is a possible D gene (5 bases). Trimming shortened V by 1 base and J by 1 base, and 5 bases separated the two germline ends. In germline, CDR1 is LGHNT, CDR2 FRNRAP. This CDR3 region has 13 residues. CDR3 bases: TGTGCTAGTGGTTTGGGACAGTCCTACGAGCAGTACTTC. Its protein is CASGLGQSYEQYF.

The chain joins TRBV27 to TRBJ2-3; D gene ambiguous. Germline lookup yields CDR1 MNHEY and CDR2 SMNVEV (reference sequence). Trimming left V 7 bases short and J 2 bases short, with 16 bases between. This CDR3 spans 15 amino acids. The CDR3 nucleotides are TGTGCCAGCATTAACACTAAGTCTCCCACAGATACGCAGTATTTT. Translating gives CASINTKSPTDTQYF.

The rearrangement uses TRBV5-1 and TRBJ2-3, with D perhaps matching TRBD2 (6 bases). The germline gives CDR1 SGHRS, CDR2 YFSETQ. The CDR3 has 16 amino acids. V was trimmed by 1 base and J by 3 bases, leaving 15 bases between them. In nucleotides, the CDR3 is TGCGCCAGCAGCTTGATCCAGGGACTGGTGACAGATACGCAGTATTTT. It specifies CASSLIQGLVTDTQYF.

The genes are TRBV2 and TRBJ2-7, with TRBD1 matching over 11 bases. The CDR3 covers 15 residues. Unmatched junction bases numbered 7, after V lost 3 bases and J lost 6 bases. Germline CDR1 is SNHLY and CDR2 is FYNNEI. The CDR3 bases are TGTGCCAGCAGTGAGTTAGGGACAGGGGGAGGCGAGCAGTACTTC. Its protein product is CASSELGTGGGEQYF.

This chain joins TRBV7-2 and TRBJ1-2, with TRBD1 identical over 7 bases. The CDR3 is made up of 14 amino acids. Germline CDR1 reads SGHTA; CDR2 reads FQGNSA. J gave up 5 bases and V 5 bases, and 8 bases lay outside the gene matches. The CDR3 nucleotides are TGTGCCAGCAGCAGACAGGGCGGTGCGTATGGCTACACCTTC. Amino acid sequence: CASSRQGGAYGYTF.

The rearrangement uses TRBV19 and TRBJ1-2, with TRBD1 matching 7 bases. The CDR3 is 15 amino acids. Germline CDR1 reads LNHDA; CDR2 reads SQIVND (reference sequence). V trimming: 6 bases; J trimming: 2 bases; junction bases outside the gene matches: 9. CDR3 residues: CASRVGQAENYGYTF. As DNA, the CDR3 is TGTGCCAGTAGGGTTGGACAGGCCGAAAACTATGGCTACACCTTC.

This sequence joins TRBV11-2 and TRBJ2-4; TRBD1 might be the D (5 bases). V shed 3 bases and J shed 1 base, with 16 bases lying between them. Germline CDR1 reads SGHAT; CDR2 reads FQNNGV. The CDR3 extends over 17 amino acids. The CDR3 is CASSFRQGILAKNIQYF. The CDR3 DNA reads TGTGCCAGCAGCTTCCGGCAGGGCATACTCGCCAAAAACATTCAGTACTTC.

The chain joins TRBV30 to TRBJ2-7; a possible D gene is TRBD2 (6 bases). The ends were cut back, 1 base at V and 2 bases at J, with 9 bases in the middle. This CDR3 spans 13 amino acids. The germline V gene encodes CDR1 GTSNPN and CDR2 SVGIG (reference sequence). The CDR3 DNA is TGTGCCTGGAGTGGCGGGGTTACCTACGAGCAGTACTTC. Protein sequence: CAWSGGVTYEQYF.

The gene calls are TRBV19 and TRBJ1-2, with 7 bases aligning to TRBD1. Germline V gene lookup returns CDR1 LNHDA and CDR2 SQIVND (reference sequence). The length of the CDR3 is 16 residues. V lost 6 bases and J lost 5; bases outside the gene matches: 15. In nucleotides, the CDR3 is TGTGCCAGTAGCAAAATAAGAACAGGGGAACAGTATGGCTACACCTTC. Translated, it gives CASSKIRTGEQYGYTF.

The chain has TRBV7-9 and TRBJ2-7; the D gene is possibly TRBD2 (6 bases). The CDR3 is 16 amino acids. V gave up 6 bases and J gave up 0 bases, with 18 bases separating them. CDR1 is SEHNR and CDR2 is FQNEAQ in the germline V gene (reference sequence). The CDR3 spells CASSQTNSGHSYEQYF. CDR3 DNA sequence: TGTGCCAGCAGTCAAACAAATAGCGGACACTCCTACGAGCAGTACTTC.

CDR3 sequence reads: CATSAPSGLGTGELFF. The CDR3 DNA sequence: TGTGCCACCAGTGCCCCCTCGGGACTAGGCACCGGGGAGCTGTTTTTT. This chain connects TRBV24-1 to TRBJ2-2, with 8 bases identical to TRBD2. This CDR3 region has 16 residues. After removal of 5 bases from V and 4 bases from J, the junction contained 8 bases not matched to a gene. The V gene's germline CDR1 is KGHDR and CDR2 SFDVKD.

The chain has TRBV5-5 and TRBJ2-7; the D gene is possibly TRBD1 (6 bases). V was cut by 4 bases and J by 4 bases, with 15 bases left in between. This CDR3 contains 14 residues. Germline assignment: CDR1 SGHKS and CDR2 YYEKEE (reference sequence). DNA of the CDR3: TGTGCCAGCAGCCCGGCGCCAGGGGAGTACGAGCAGTACTTC. Protein product: CASSPAPGEYEQYF.

The V and J genes are TRBV7-9 and TRBJ1-5; D perhaps matches TRBD1 (5 bases). The V end was cut by 7 bases, the J end by 0 bases, with 10 bases between. The CDR3 runs 14 residues. The germline CDR1 and CDR2 sequences are SEHNR and FQNEAQ (reference sequence). In nucleotides, the CDR3 is TGTGCCAGCACTCGCGGGGGTAGCAATCAGCCCCAGCATTTT. This sequence encodes CASTRGGSNQPQHF.

The gene calls are TRBV4-1 and TRBJ2-7, with 14 nucleotides matching TRBD2. The V segment lost 2 bases and the J segment 6 bases; nucleotides outside the gene matches: 3. Germline CDR1 and CDR2: MGHRA and YSYEKL. The CDR3 contains 15 residues. In DNA, the CDR3 is TGCGCCAGCAGCCAAAGACTAGCGGGGGGGCTCGAGCAGTACTTC. The encoded protein is CASSQRLAGGLEQYF.

The rearrangement joins TRBV7-9 to TRBJ2-7; D is unresolved. Germline V lookup: CDR1 SEHNR, CDR2 FQNEAQ (reference sequence). V was pared by 1 base and J by 6 bases, with 7 bases between. There are 12 residues in the CDR3. CDR3 loop: CASSLGTSEQYF. CDR3 nucleotide sequence: TGTGCCAGCAGCTTAGGTACCAGCGAGCAGTACTTC.

This clone was recorded only once. This chain links TRBV2 with TRBJ2-5; possible D gene TRBD2, 6 bases. CDR1 and CDR2 (germline): SNHLY, FYNNEI. The CDR3 has 14 residues. The ends were cut back, 3 bases at V and 1 base at J, with 9 bases in the middle. The CDR3 nucleotides read TGTGCCAGCAGTGAGAGGACTACCCAAGAGACCCAGTACTTC. Its translation is CASSERTTQETQYF.

The gene calls are TRBV27 and TRBJ1-6; perhaps TRBD1 as D (5 bases). Germline V gene lookup returns CDR1 MNHEY and CDR2 SMNVEV (reference sequence). V lost 5 bases and J lost 6, with 11 bases in between. The CDR3 covers 14 residues. CDR3: CASSGAVLNSPLHF. The CDR3 DNA follows: TGTGCCAGCAGTGGGGCAGTCCTTAATTCACCCCTCCACTTT.

The gene calls are TRBV27 and TRBJ1-2; TRBD1 agrees at 9 bases. This CDR3 contains 14 residues. Germline V CDR1 and CDR2: MNHEY, SMNVEV (reference sequence). The trim removed 6 bases at V and 2 bases at J, leaving 4 bases unmatched. The CDR3 sequence is CASRGQGTNYGYTF. The CDR3 coding sequence is TGTGCCAGCAGAGGACAGGGGACAAACTATGGCTACACCTTC.

This chain links TRBV24-1 with TRBJ2-1, with 7 nucleotides matching TRBD1. The CDR3 covers 15 residues. The germline V gene has CDR1 KGHDR and CDR2 SFDVKD. V trimming: 1 base; J trimming: 10 bases; junction bases outside the gene matches: 9. CDR3: CATSDFDRAKEEQFF. CDR3 coding DNA: TGTGCCACCAGTGATTTTGACAGGGCCAAGGAGGAGCAGTTCTTC.